A selection of T cell receptor beta chains follows, all from one sample in a study of T cells after yellow fever vaccination. MiXCR, applied by TCRdb to the 5' RACE reads, yields one record per CDR3 protein. The sample records 250,000 or so distinct CDR3 sequences, 3.6% being singletons. The source was PBMCs, collected 15 days after the yellow fever booster vaccination. Receptor source: a man aged 18 to 29 who received the YFV17D yellow fever vaccine. Both conserved end residues are part of each CDR3. Fields, in order: V gene, clone size, J gene, D gene, CDR3 protein, CDR3 DNA. D genes are given only for firm matches. Expanded clones get a size class; other rows say once, few or many, or leave the size out.

>TRBV5-1|many|TRBJ1-2|NA
CASSLLESYGYTF
TGCGCCAGCAGCTTGTTGGAATCCTATGGCTACACCTTC
>TRBV6-2/TRBV6-3|many|TRBJ2-5|NA
CASSQELLGLQETQYF
TGTGCCAGCAGCCAAGAACTCTTGGGTCTTCAAGAGACCCAGTACTTC
>TRBV7-9|NA|TRBJ2-5|NA
CASSLAQGSAETQYF
TGTGCCAGCAGCTTAGCCCAGGGGAGCGCAGAGACCCAGTACTTC
>TRBV7-2|NA|TRBJ2-5|NA
CASEQRDLQETQYF
TGTGCCAGCGAGCAGAGGGACCTACAAGAGACCCAGTACTTC
>TRBV7-2|many|TRBJ2-7|NA
CASSYRPRGYEQYF
TGTGCCAGCAGCTATAGGCCCCGGGGTTACGAGCAGTACTTC
>TRBV27|many|TRBJ2-3|NA
CASSLSQTDTQYF
TGTGCCAGCAGTTTATCCCAGACAGATACGCAGTATTTT
>TRBV4-1|many|TRBJ1-2|NA
CASSPGRSANYGYTF
TGCGCCAGCAGCCCCGGACGGAGTGCTAACTATGGCTACACCTTC
>TRBV29-1|few|TRBJ2-7|TRBD2
CSVQLAGGYEQYF
TGCAGCGTTCAACTAGCGGGGGGTTACGAGCAGTACTTC
>TRBV6-2/TRBV6-3|many|TRBJ2-5|NA
CASTGTAQETQYF
TGTGCCAGCACCGGGACCGCGCAAGAGACCCAGTACTTC
>TRBV5-1|many|TRBJ2-3|TRBD1
CASSANRGPDTQYF
TGCGCCAGCAGCGCAAACAGGGGTCCAGATACGCAGTATTTT
>TRBV7-6|NA|TRBJ2-7|NA
CASSLEALIPGYSYEQYF
TGTGCCAGCAGCTTAGAAGCATTAATACCAGGTTACTCCTACGAGCAGTACTTC
>TRBV5-4|NA|TRBJ1-1|TRBD1
CASSLGRDRRNTEAFF
TGTGCCAGCAGCTTGGGCCGGGACAGGAGGAACACTGAAGCTTTCTTT
>TRBV5-1|many|TRBJ2-1|TRBD2
CASSLIAGAYNEQFF
TGCGCCAGCAGCTTGATAGCGGGGGCCTACAATGAGCAGTTCTTC
>TRBV4-1|many|TRBJ2-5|TRBD1
CASSQNRGELETQYF
TGCGCCAGCAGCCAAAACAGGGGAGAATTGGAGACCCAGTACTTC
>TRBV4-3|many|TRBJ2-1|NA
CASSRVYNEQFF
TGCGCCAGCAGTCGGGTATACAATGAGCAGTTCTTC
>TRBV12-3/TRBV12-4|many|TRBJ1-2|NA
CASTFGTGYGYTF
TGTGCCAGCACATTCGGAACAGGCTATGGCTACACCTTC
>TRBV7-8|many|TRBJ1-1|NA
CASREDTEAFF
TGTGCTAGTCGGGAAGACACTGAAGCTTTCTTT
>TRBV10-3|NA|TRBJ1-2|NA
CAISESVGYGYTF
TGTGCCATCAGTGAATCGGTGGGCTATGGCTACACCTTC
>TRBV13|few|TRBJ1-2|TRBD1
CASSSRDSLSGYTF
TGTGCCAGCAGCTCCAGGGACAGTCTCAGTGGCTACACCTTC
>TRBV7-8|many|TRBJ2-1|TRBD2
CASTGEGRHNEQFF
TGTGCCAGCACGGGGGAGGGGAGACACAATGAGCAGTTCTTC
>TRBV5-4|many|TRBJ2-1|NA
CASTSKGVGDEQFF
TGTGCCAGCACCTCGAAAGGGGTGGGGGATGAGCAGTTCTTC
>TRBV7-9|many|TRBJ1-1|NA
CASSRYDSEAFF
TGTGCCAGCAGCCGATATGACAGCGAAGCTTTCTTT
>TRBV3-1|many|TRBJ2-7|TRBD1
CASSYQQGEQYF
TGTGCCAGCAGCTATCAACAGGGGGAGCAGTACTTC
>TRBV24-1|many|TRBJ2-3|NA
CATGNRGGSTDTQYF
TGTGCCACCGGAAACAGGGGGGGCTCTACAGATACGCAGTATTTT
>TRBV20-1|many|TRBJ1-2|NA
CSVTDVHYGYTF
TGCAGTGTAACGGACGTACACTATGGCTACACCTTC
>TRBV24-1|many|TRBJ2-5|NA
CATSDFPGTDPGTQYF
TGTGCCACCAGTGATTTCCCCGGGACGGACCCTGGGACCCAGTACTTC
>TRBV7-2|many|TRBJ2-7|TRBD2
CASSLTPGLAAYEQYF
TGTGCCAGCAGCTTGACGCCGGGACTAGCCGCCTACGAGCAGTACTTC
>TRBV7-9|many|TRBJ1-1|NA
CASSPRGADSWNTEAFF
TGTGCCAGCAGCCCTAGGGGAGCAGACTCATGGAACACTGAAGCTTTCTTT
>TRBV20-1|many|TRBJ1-2|NA
CSASSGPSLYGYTF
TGCAGTGCTAGTAGTGGACCCAGTCTCTATGGCTACACCTTC
>TRBV4-3|NA|TRBJ2-1|NA
CASSQDSLKWGEQFF
TGCGCCAGCAGCCAAGATTCCTTAAAGTGGGGTGAGCAGTTCTTC
>TRBV27|many|TRBJ1-5|NA
CASSFGGEQPQHF
TGTGCCAGCAGTTTCGGCGGAGAACAGCCCCAGCATTTT
>TRBV12-3/TRBV12-4|many|TRBJ1-2|NA
CASSLAGNGYTF
TGTGCCAGCAGTTTAGCAGGGAATGGCTACACCTTC
>TRBV6-1|few|TRBJ2-5|NA
CASSERKFETANAWYQETQYF
TGTGCCAGCAGTGAAAGAAAATTCGAGACGGCCAACGCCTGGTACCAAGAGACCCAGTACTTC
>TRBV29-1|many|TRBJ1-1|NA
CSVEGPLGVGVTEAFF
TGCAGCGTTGAAGGCCCCTTGGGGGTCGGAGTCACTGAAGCTTTCTTT
>TRBV7-3|many|TRBJ2-1|NA
CASSLRAVSYNEQFF
TGTGCCAGCAGCCTAAGAGCGGTATCCTACAATGAGCAGTTCTTC
>TRBV7-9|many|TRBJ1-6|NA
CASSSPGHLTRFGSPLHF
TGTGCCAGCAGCTCCCCCGGGCACCTTACCCGTTTCGGGTCACCCCTCCACTTT
>TRBV6-5|many|TRBJ2-7|TRBD2
CASSRRTGGAEDYEQYF
TGTGCCAGCAGTCGTCGAACCGGGGGGGCCGAGGACTACGAGCAGTACTTC
>TRBV7-2|many|TRBJ2-1|NA
CASSLRAGPYNEQFF
TGTGCCAGCAGCTTACGTGCCGGGCCCTACAATGAGCAGTTCTTC
>TRBV9|many|TRBJ1-4|TRBD1
CASSGGTGSNEKLFF
TGTGCCAGCAGCGGAGGGACAGGGTCGAATGAAAAACTGTTTTTT
>TRBV7-2|many|TRBJ1-1|NA
CASSWTGNTEAFF
TGTGCCAGCAGCTGGACGGGAAACACTGAAGCTTTCTTT
>TRBV20-1|few|TRBJ2-2|TRBD1
CSASNRGANTGELFF
TGCAGTGCTAGCAACAGGGGTGCGAACACCGGGGAGCTGTTTTTT
>TRBV12-3/TRBV12-4|many|TRBJ1-5|TRBD1
CASSLYAGGVDQPQHF
TGTGCCAGCAGTTTATATGCAGGGGGCGTTGATCAGCCCCAGCATTTT
>TRBV28|many|TRBJ2-4|NA
CASSFGLENIQYF
TGTGCCAGCAGTTTTGGGCTAGAAAACATTCAGTACTTC
>TRBV20-1|NA|TRBJ1-1|TRBD1
CSAPTKTGANTEAFF
TGCAGTGCTCCGACCAAGACAGGGGCGAACACTGAAGCTTTCTTT
>TRBV6-6|many|TRBJ1-2|TRBD1
CASSPQGANYGYTF
TGTGCCAGCTCCCCCCAGGGGGCTAACTATGGCTACACCTTC
>TRBV7-9|many|TRBJ2-7|NA
CASSRDGSYEQYF
TGTGCCAGCAGTCGGGACGGCTCCTACGAGCAGTACTTC
>TRBV14|many|TRBJ1-5|NA
CASSQFRGIGNQPQHF
TGTGCCAGCAGCCAGTTCAGGGGTATTGGCAATCAGCCCCAGCATTTT
>TRBV12-5|many|TRBJ2-2|NA
CASGLEKEGTGELFF
TGTGCTAGTGGTTTGGAAAAAGAGGGGACCGGGGAGCTGTTTTTT
>TRBV20-1|many|TRBJ1-5|NA
CSALGQNNQPQHF
TGCAGTGCGCTCGGACAGAACAATCAGCCCCAGCATTTT
>TRBV20-1|many|TRBJ2-7|NA
CSASFNRDPREQYF
TGCAGTGCCTCCTTCAACAGGGACCCACGCGAGCAGTACTTC
>TRBV5-1|many|TRBJ2-7|NA
CASSLGELGTEQYF
TGCGCCAGCAGCTTGGGAGAATTGGGAACCGAGCAGTACTTC
>TRBV4-1|many|TRBJ2-5|TRBD2
CASSQEGRGGLRETQYF
TGCGCCAGCAGCCAAGAGGGGCGGGGGGGCCTGAGGGAGACCCAGTACTTC
>TRBV7-2|many|TRBJ2-2|NA
CASSPTRSAGELFF
TGTGCCAGCAGCCCTACCAGGTCGGCCGGGGAGCTGTTTTTT
>TRBV28|many|TRBJ1-2|NA
CASSLSRGYTF
TGTGCCAGCAGTTTATCCCGGGGCTACACCTTC